This is a list of T cell receptor beta chains from one sample in a study of cytomegalovirus exposure and HLA in healthy donors. Profiling relied on immunoSEQ multiplex PCR, and the TCRdb table lists in-frame clones only, not all of them. The sample carries approximately 150,000 clones, 70% to 90% recorded once. The sequencing input was PBMCs. The receptors were sampled from a young woman in good health and CMV-seropositive. Both conserved end residues are part of each CDR3. Fields, in order: V gene, J gene, CDR3 protein.

TRBV18	TRBJ2-7	CASSTTRYNEQYF
TRBV2	TRBJ1-2	CASSENSNYGYTF
TRBV7-8	TRBJ1-5	CASRLEGEYQPQHF
TRBV5-1	TRBJ2-1	CASSLGGIRGPYNEQFF
TRBV5-6	TRBJ1-2	CASHSGGVYGYTF
TRBV27	TRBJ2-3	CASNLGQGEVTDTQYF
TRBV6-1	TRBJ2-2	CAIRRAGELFF
TRBV5-1	TRBJ2-3	CASSSGLATDTQYF
TRBV27	TRBJ2-7	CASSLGTGGEQYF
TRBV7-6	TRBJ2-7	CASGANRYEQYF
TRBV30	TRBJ1-5	CAWSVSGNQPQHF
TRBV19	TRBJ2-1	CASSIRSEQFF
TRBV11-3	TRBJ2-5	CASSLESGQGTEETQYF
TRBV15	TRBJ1-5	CATSRQGDNQPQHF
TRBV5-6	TRBJ2-7	CASSLSGRPSEQYF
TRBV5-1	TRBJ2-5	CASSPASGQETQYF
TRBV28	TRBJ2-7	CASYGVQGEPYEQYF
TRBV27	TRBJ2-7	CASSLVAGPYEQYF
TRBV9	TRBJ2-4	CASSVGRGGLAKNIQYF
TRBV9	TRBJ2-1	CASSEAPPGLAGVGHEQFF
TRBV7-9	TRBJ1-5	CASSEGSANQPQHF
TRBV10-1	TRBJ2-1	CASSDLSSGLYNEQFF
TRBV7-2	TRBJ1-3	CASSADRAGNTIYF
TRBV6-1	TRBJ2-7	CASSETPGQGKFYEQYF
TRBV4-1	TRBJ2-1	CASSQSPALAGEGEQFF
TRBV6-6	TRBJ1-4	CASSYEGEKLFF
TRBV6-6	TRBJ2-2	CASSYRQGANTGELFF